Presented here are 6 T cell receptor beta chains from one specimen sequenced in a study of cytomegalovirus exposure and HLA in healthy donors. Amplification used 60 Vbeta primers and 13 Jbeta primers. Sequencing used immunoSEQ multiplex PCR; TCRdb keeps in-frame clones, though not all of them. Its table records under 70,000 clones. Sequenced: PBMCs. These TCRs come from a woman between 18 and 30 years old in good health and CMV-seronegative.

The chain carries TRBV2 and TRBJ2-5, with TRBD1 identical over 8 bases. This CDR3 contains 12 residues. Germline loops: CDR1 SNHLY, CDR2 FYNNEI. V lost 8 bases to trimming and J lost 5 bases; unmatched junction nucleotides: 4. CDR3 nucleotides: TGTGCCAGCCAGGGGGCGGGGGAGACCCAGTACTTC. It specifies CASQGAGETQYF.

This CDR3 reads CASSQLSGNTIYF. DNA of the CDR3: TGTGCCAGCAGCCAACTTTCTGGAAACACCATATATTTT. The chain links TRBV7-9 to TRBJ1-3; D ambiguous. The V end lost 5 bases, the J end lost 1 base, and 6 bases lay between the germline ends. CDR1 and CDR2 (germline): SEHNR, FQNEAQ (reference sequence). This CDR3 is built from 13 residues. Complete variable domain (other parts from reference TRBV7-9 and TRBJ1-3): DTGVSQNPRHKITKRGQNVTFRCDPISEHNRLYWYRQTLGQGPEFLTYFQNEAQLEKSRLLSDRFSAERPKGSFSTLEIQRTEQGDSAMYLCASSQLSGNTIYFGEGSWLTVV.

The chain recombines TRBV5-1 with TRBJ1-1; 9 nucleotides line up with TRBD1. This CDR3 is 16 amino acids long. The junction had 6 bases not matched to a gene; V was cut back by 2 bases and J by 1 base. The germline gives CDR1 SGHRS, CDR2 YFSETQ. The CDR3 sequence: CASSFTGGAGNTEAFF. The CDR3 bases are TGCGCCAGCAGCTTTACAGGGGGCGCGGGGAACACTGAAGCTTTCTTT.

CDR3 in amino acids: CASSSLPGGTNTEAFF. CDR3 in DNA: TGTGCCAGCAGTTCCTTACCGGGCGGGACGAACACTGAAGCTTTCTTT. V usage is TRBV28 and J usage is TRBJ1-1, with D possibly being TRBD1 (5 bases). Trimming took off 4 bases at V and 1 base at J, with 16 bases between the two ends. CDR1 and CDR2 from the germline V gene are MDHEN and SYDVKM. CDR3 length equals 16 residues.

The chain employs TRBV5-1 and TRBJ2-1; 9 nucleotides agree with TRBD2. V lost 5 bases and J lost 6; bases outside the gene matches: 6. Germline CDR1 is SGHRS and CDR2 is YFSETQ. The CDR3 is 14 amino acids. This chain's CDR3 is CASSLTSGINEQFF. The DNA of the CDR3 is TGCGCCAGCAGTCTGACTAGCGGAATCAATGAGCAGTTCTTC.

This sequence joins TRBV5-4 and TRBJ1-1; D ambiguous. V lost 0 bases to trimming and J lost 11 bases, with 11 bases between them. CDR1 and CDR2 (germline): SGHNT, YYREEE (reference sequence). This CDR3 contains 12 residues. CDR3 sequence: CASSLAAREAFF. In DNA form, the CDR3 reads TGTGCCAGCAGCTTGGCCGCACGGGAGGCTTTCTTT.